The 29 T cell receptor beta chains below come from one sample, sequenced in a study of blood T cell repertoires in COVID-19. This table comes from immunoSEQ multiplex PCR, and its TCRdb copy is limited to in-frame clones, with some not included. The data show 65,000 or so clones, about 66% seen once. Specimen: PBMCs or T cells enriched from blood (not recorded which). The receptors derive from a woman aged 60 to 75 who had been exposed to COVID-19.

The chain links TRBV6-5 to TRBJ2-5, with no clear D. The length of the CDR3 is 11 residues. Germline V gene data show CDR1 as MNHEY and CDR2 as SVGAGI. V shed 8 bases and J shed 4 bases, with 8 bases lying between them. Written as DNA, the CDR3 is TGTGCCAGCTATACGGGAGAGACCCAGTACTTC. Protein sequence: CASYTGETQYF.

This clone was detected only a few times. The V and J genes are TRBV30 and TRBJ1-1, with D perhaps TRBD1 (5 bases). The germline CDR1 and CDR2 sequences are GTSNPN and SVGIG (reference sequence). The CDR3 is 13 amino acids. V lost 3 bases and J 1 base, leaving 9 bases between the germline ends. The CDR3 region has the DNA TGTGCCTGGAGAAGGACACCGAACACTGAAGCTTTCTTT. This sequence encodes CAWRRTPNTEAFF.

This clone was seen more than once but under ten times. V gene TRBV12-2 combines with J gene TRBJ2-1; the DNA was not used to check the table's D call, TRBD2. TRBV12-2 is a listed pseudogene. The CDR3 sequence is 13 residues long. The CDR3, as DNA: TGTGCAAGTCGCTTCTTGGACTTAGAGAAGCAGTTCTTC. Its protein product is CASRFLDLEKQFF.

This chain uses TRBV27 with TRBJ1-5, with TRBD1 matching over 7 bases. Germline trimming cut 3 bases from V and 4 bases from J; bases unmatched to any gene: 3. Germline CDR1 is MNHEY and CDR2 is SMNVEV (reference sequence). CDR3 length: 14 residues. CDR3 residues: CASSLTGRNQPQHF. CDR3 DNA sequence: TGTGCCAGCAGTTTGACAGGGCGAAATCAGCCCCAGCATTTT.

This chain links TRBV27 with TRBJ2-2, with 7 bases aligning to TRBD2. The CDR3 totals 14 residues. After removal of 3 bases from V and 7 bases from J, the junction contained 5 bases not matched to a gene. The V gene's germline CDR1 is MNHEY and CDR2 SMNVEV (reference sequence). CDR3 residues: CASSFREVGGELFF. The CDR3 bases are TGTGCCAGCAGTTTCCGGGAGGTTGGCGGGGAGCTGTTTTTT.

This clone showed up many times. The chain has TRBV19 and TRBJ1-2; TRBD1 might be the D (6 bases). V shed 3 bases and J shed 4 bases, with 9 bases lying between them. This CDR3 spans 13 amino acids. CDR1 is LNHDA, CDR2 SQIVND, per germline (reference sequence). CDR3 DNA: TGTGCCAGTAGTATCTCAGGGGCCTATGGCTACACCTTC. It encodes CASSISGAYGYTF. The full variable domain, rest sourced from reference TRBV19 and TRBJ1-2, is DGGITQSPKYLFRKEGQNVTLSCEQNLNHDAMYWYRQDPGQGLRLIYYSQIVNDFQKGDIAEGYSVSREKKESFPLTVTSAQKNPTAFYLCASSISGAYGYTFGSGTRLTVV.

The CDR3 sequence is CASSRPGETQYF. The CDR3 DNA sequence: TGTGCCAGCTCACGGCCCGGGGAGACCCAGTACTTC. V is TRBV18 and J is TRBJ2-5; no clear D. V was clipped by 4 bases and J by 5 bases, with 8 bases between them. CDR3 size: 12 residues. Germline V gene data show CDR1 as KGHSH and CDR2 as LQKENI.

The J gene is TRBJ2-2, the V gene TRBV19; TRBD2 agrees at 9 bases. The length of the CDR3 is 17 residues. The trim removed 9 bases at V and 0 bases at J, leaving 11 bases unmatched. Germline CDR1 is LNHDA and CDR2 is SQIVND (reference sequence). Here the CDR3 reads CASRSPSGTTNTGELFF. The CDR3 region has the DNA TGTGCCAGCCGAAGCCCTAGCGGGACTACGAACACCGGGGAGCTGTTTTTT.

The chain couples TRBV2 to TRBJ1-6; 9 bases match TRBD1. Trimming removed 6 bases from V and 2 bases from J; junction bases left unmatched: 2. The germline gives CDR1 SNHLY, CDR2 FYNNEI. The CDR3 is 15 residues long. CDR3 sequence: CASRQGATYNSPLHF. The DNA for the CDR3 is TGTGCCAGCAGACAGGGGGCAACCTATAATTCACCCCTCCACTTT.

The chain uses TRBV6-4 and TRBJ2-3; D might be TRBD1 (6 bases). Germline V gene data show CDR1 as MRHNA and CDR2 as SNTAGT. The CDR3 length is 14 residues. Trimming left V 3 bases short and J 4 bases short, with 11 bases between. The CDR3 region has the DNA TGTGCCAGCAGTGAATTTGGGGGCGCAGATACGCAGTATTTT. It encodes CASSEFGGADTQYF.

The rearrangement uses TRBV30 and TRBJ2-5, with TRBD2 matching 9 bases. Germline loops: CDR1 GTSNPN, CDR2 SVGIG (reference sequence). The V gene end was trimmed by 1 base and the J gene end by 6 bases; junction bases not matched to a gene: 6. This CDR3 has 14 residues. CDR3 nucleotides: TGTGCCTGGAGTGGGATTGCTAGCGGGAAGACCCAGTACTTC. Translating gives CAWSGIASGKTQYF. Full variable domain (missing parts from reference TRBV30 and TRBJ2-5): SQTIHQWPATLVQPVGSPLSLECTVEGTSNPNLYWYRQAAGRGLQLLFYSVGIGQISSEVPQNLSASRPQDRQFILSSKKLLLSDSGFYLCAWSGIASGKTQYFGPGTRLLVL.

This CDR3 is CASSRRGETQYF. The CDR3 nucleotides read TGTGCCAGCAGTAGGAGGGGAGAGACCCAGTACTTC. The chain combines TRBV6-5 with TRBJ2-5; D is possibly TRBD2 (6 bases). The CDR3 spans 12 residues. V shed 5 bases and J shed 4 bases, with 8 bases lying between them. Germline CDR1 is MNHEY and CDR2 is SVGAGI.

The genes are TRBV10-3 and TRBJ1-2; TRBD1 aligns across 7 bases. Trimming took 9 bases from V and 3 from J; bases not matched to a gene: 1. This CDR3 is 11 amino acids long. Germline assignment: CDR1 ENHRY and CDR2 SYGVKD. As DNA, the CDR3 is TGTGCCATGCAGGGGGACTATGGCTACACCTTC. Protein sequence: CAMQGDYGYTF.

V gene TRBV4-2 combines with J gene TRBJ2-3, with 8 bases identical to TRBD1. CDR3 length: 18 amino acids. Trimming cost V 1 base and J 2 bases; bases outside gene matches: 11. CDR1 and CDR2 (germline): LGHNA, YNFKEQ. The CDR3 reads CASSQAQGGQVSTDTQYF. CDR3 sequence (DNA): TGTGCCAGCAGCCAAGCACAGGGGGGCCAGGTGTCCACAGATACGCAGTATTTT.

The V and J genes are TRBV5-8 and TRBJ2-5; 8 positions match TRBD1. In germline, CDR1 is SGHTS, CDR2 YDEGEE. CDR3 length equals 15 residues. Trimming cost V 4 bases and J 2 bases; bases outside gene matches: 7. The CDR3 DNA follows: TGTGCCAGCAGCGGGGGGACAGGCGCACAAGAGACCCAGTACTTC. Translating it yields CASSGGTGAQETQYF.

The rearrangement joins TRBV7-3 to TRBJ2-5; 12 bases fit TRBD2. The CDR3 length is 16 residues. Germline values: CDR1 SGHTA, CDR2 FQGTGA. With 5 bases clipped from V and 4 bases from J, the junction kept 8 bases outside the gene matches. In DNA form, the CDR3 reads TGTGCCAGCAGCGACCTAGCGGGGGGGCCAGGAGAGACCCAGTACTTC. It specifies CASSDLAGGPGETQYF.

This sequence joins TRBV6-1 and TRBJ1-1; 10 bases map to TRBD1. Germline loops: CDR1 MNHNS, CDR2 SASEGT. V gave up 2 bases and J gave up 4 bases; unmatched junction bases: 4. This CDR3 is built from 15 residues. CDR3 residues: CASSEWDRGPTEAFF. DNA for the CDR3: TGTGCCAGCAGTGAATGGGACAGGGGTCCCACTGAAGCTTTCTTT.

The rearrangement joins TRBV15 to TRBJ1-5; D perhaps matches TRBD1 (6 bases). The V end was cut by 0 bases, the J end by 6 bases, with 6 bases between. Germline V gene data show CDR1 as LNHNV and CDR2 as YYDKDF (reference sequence). The CDR3 sequence is 13 residues long. The CDR3 nucleotides read TGTGCCACCAGCAGAGAACAGGGTCAGCCCCAGCATTTT. Translation gives CATSREQGQPQHF. The full variable domain, with the rest looked up from reference TRBV15 and TRBJ1-5, is DAMVIQNPRYQVTQFGKPVTLSCSQTLNHNVMYWYQQKSSQAPKLLFHYYDKDFNNEADTPDNFQSRRPNTSFCFLDIRSPGLGDTAMYLCATSREQGQPQHFGDGTRLSIL.

The genes are TRBV27 and TRBJ1-2, with D tentatively TRBD1 (5 bases). The CDR3 has 18 amino acids. V gave up 5 bases and J gave up 0 bases, with 22 bases separating them. Germline CDR1 and CDR2: MNHEY and SMNVEV (reference sequence). The CDR3 DNA reads TGTGCCAGCAGTCGCGGGGTACGGGGCCTTCAAGCTAACTATGGCTACACCTTC. Translated, it gives CASSRGVRGLQANYGYTF.

This clone has ten or more counts. The chain carries TRBV19 and TRBJ1-5; 9 nucleotides line up with TRBD1. CDR1 is LNHDA, CDR2 SQIVND, per germline (reference sequence). This CDR3 comprises 14 residues. Trimming took 6 bases from V and 7 from J; bases not matched to a gene: 7. The CDR3 sequence: CASRKGTGIQPQHF. CDR3 sequence (DNA): TGTGCCAGTAGGAAAGGGACAGGGATCCAGCCCCAGCATTTT.

This chain connects TRBV29-1 to TRBJ2-5; TRBD1 might be the D (6 bases). The CDR3 is 12 amino acids. Germline V gene sequence: CDR1 SQVTM, CDR2 ANQGSEA. V dropped 5 bases and J dropped 3 bases, with 10 bases sitting between them. The CDR3 reads CSVFHREETQYF. The CDR3 nucleotides are TGCAGCGTTTTCCACAGGGAAGAGACCCAGTACTTC.

The V and J genes are TRBV3-1 (or the pseudogene TRBV3-2) and TRBJ2-7; TRBD1 matches at 11 bases. Germline CDR1 LGHDT, CDR2 YNNKEL (reference sequence). The CDR3 contains 14 residues. The V gene end was trimmed by 5 bases and the J gene end by 6 bases; junction bases not matched to a gene: 6. The CDR3 loop reads CASSGRDRGFEQYF. The DNA of the CDR3 is TGTGCCAGCAGCGGCCGGGACAGGGGGTTCGAGCAGTACTTC.

The chain has TRBV29-1 and TRBJ2-7, with 7 positions matching TRBD1. The V gene end was trimmed by 4 bases and the J gene end by 2 bases; junction bases not matched to a gene: 8. This CDR3 has 14 residues. Germline V gene data show CDR1 as SQVTM and CDR2 as ANQGSEA. The CDR3 spells CSVVGWTGTYEQYF. The DNA for the CDR3 is TGCAGCGTTGTGGGTTGGACAGGTACCTACGAGCAGTACTTC.

The chain couples TRBV4-3 to TRBJ2-3, with a tentative D call TRBD2 (5 bases). CDR1 is LGHNA, CDR2 YSLEER, per germline. V was shortened by 4 bases and J by 6 bases, with 11 bases between the two germline ends. This CDR3 contains 13 residues. The CDR3 bases are TGCGCCAGCAGCCCAAGGGAGCGGGATACGCAGTATTTT. Translating gives CASSPRERDTQYF.

This clone was picked up one time. This chain joins TRBV9 and TRBJ2-3, with D possibly being TRBD1 (6 bases). The CDR3 extends over 15 amino acids. The germline V and J ends were trimmed by 2 bases and 2 bases, with 12 bases remaining between them. CDR1 and CDR2 from the germline V gene are SGDLS and YYNGEE. Here the CDR3 DNA reads TGTGCCAGCAGCGTGGGGGCATCTGACACAGATACGCAGTATTTT. This translates into CASSVGASDTDTQYF.

This clone was recorded only once. V and J are TRBV10-1 and TRBJ1-2; weak D call: TRBD1 (5 bases). There are 12 residues in the CDR3. V lost 6 bases and J lost 4, with 9 bases in between. CDR1 WNHNN and CDR2 SYGVQD come from the germline V gene (reference sequence). The DNA for the CDR3 is TGCGCCAGCAGATCTACAGGCTATGGCTACACCTTC. This gives the protein CASRSTGYGYTF.

In its sample, this clone was seen a few times. The chain links TRBV7-9 to TRBJ1-5, with D tentatively TRBD1 (6 bases). Trimming cost V 3 bases and J 5 bases, with 11 bases left between them. Germline CDR1 and CDR2: SEHNR and FQNEAQ (reference sequence). The CDR3 is 14 residues long. In DNA form, the CDR3 reads TGTGCCAGCAGCTTTGGGGGCCCCTATCAGCCCCAGCATTTT. Encoded protein: CASSFGGPYQPQHF. The entire variable domain, with the rest obtained from reference TRBV7-9 and TRBJ1-5, is as follows: DTGVSQNPRHKITKRGQNVTFRCDPISEHNRLYWYRQTLGQGPEFLTYFQNEAQLEKSRLLSDRFSAERPKGSFSTLEIQRTEQGDSAMYLCASSFGGPYQPQHFGDGTRLSIL.

The J gene is TRBJ2-7, the V gene TRBV5-1; 7 bases line up with TRBD1. Germline CDR1 is SGHRS and CDR2 is YFSETQ. This CDR3 is 13 amino acids long. Trimming removed 3 bases from V and 0 bases from J; junction bases left unmatched: 0. The CDR3 protein is CASSWDSSYEQYF. CDR3 DNA sequence: TGCGCCAGCAGCTGGGACAGCTCCTACGAGCAGTACTTC.

The rearrangement uses TRBV2 and TRBJ2-3; maybe TRBD2 (5 bases). Germline CDR1 SNHLY, CDR2 FYNNEI. Trimming stripped 8 bases from V and 8 bases from J, with 11 bases between. CDR3 length equals 11 residues. The CDR3 DNA reads TGTGCCAGCCAGGCCGGGATTACGCAGTATTTT. Its protein is CASQAGITQYF.